The 14 T cell receptor beta chains in this list originate from one sample, sequenced in a study of CD8 T cells in ankylosing spondylitis. MiXCR was run by TCRdb on the 5' RACE reads, yielding one entry per CDR3 protein. The data show approximately 290,000 distinct CDR3 sequences, more than 20% seen once. Sequenced input: blood, either unsorted or a sorted T cell fraction (not recorded which). The source of these receptors is a female donor with ankylosing spondylitis or in good health (not recorded which).

This clonotype showed up just a few times. The V gene is TRBV20-1, the J gene TRBJ2-7, with 11 bases lining up with TRBD1. Trimming cost V 3 bases and J 5 bases; bases outside gene matches: 3. Germline values: CDR1 DFQATT, CDR2 SNEGSKA (reference sequence). The CDR3 totals 13 residues. This CDR3 reads CSARDRGRNEQYF. The CDR3 bases are TGCAGTGCTAGGGACAGGGGGCGGAACGAGCAGTACTTC.

This chain joins TRBV5-5 and TRBJ1-6; no firm D call. The germline CDR1 and CDR2 sequences are SGHKS and YYEKEE (reference sequence). The CDR3 is 13 amino acids. Trimming pared 4 bases from V and 8 bases from J, leaving 10 bases between. The CDR3 DNA follows: TGTGCCAGCAGCGGGGAGGTGGATTCACCCCTCCACTTT. As protein: CASSGEVDSPLHF.

V usage is TRBV12-3 or TRBV12-4 and J usage is TRBJ2-5; TRBD2 matches at 12 bases. The CDR3 runs 16 residues. With V trimmed by 3 bases and J by 1 base, 3 bases remained unmatched. The CDR3 protein is CASSFTLAGGQETQYF. The CDR3 coding sequence is TGTGCCAGCAGTTTTACACTAGCGGGGGGCCAAGAGACCCAGTACTTC.

The rearrangement uses TRBV6-5 and TRBJ2-1; D is possibly TRBD1 or TRBD2 (5 bases each). Germline assignment: CDR1 MNHEY and CDR2 SVGAGI. This CDR3 has 12 amino acids. Trimming cost V 6 bases and J 12 bases, with 15 bases left between them. CDR3 nucleotides: TGTGCCAGCAGCTCACTAATGAGGGGGCAGTTCTTC. Translating gives CASSSLMRGQFF.

The rearrangement links TRBV20-1 to TRBJ1-1, with D possibly being TRBD1 (5 bases). CDR1 and CDR2 (germline): DFQATT, SNEGSKA (reference sequence). This CDR3 has 13 amino acids. V was clipped by 5 bases and J by 2 bases, with 12 bases between them. The CDR3 DNA reads as TGCAGTGCTGTAGCGGGGCCAAACACTGAAGCTTTCTTT. Translating gives CSAVAGPNTEAFF.

The J gene is TRBJ1-2, the V gene TRBV6-5; tentative D call: TRBD1 (6 bases). The CDR3 runs 14 residues. The ends were cut back, 2 bases at V and 5 bases at J, with 12 bases in the middle. Germline V gene data show CDR1 as MNHEY and CDR2 as SVGAGI. CDR3 DNA sequence: TGTGCCAGCAGTTACGATAAGACAGGATATGGCTACACCTTC. Translating gives CASSYDKTGYGYTF.

This clonotype appeared a few times. The chain combines TRBV6-1 with TRBJ2-3; D gene uncertain. Trimming removed 6 bases from V and 4 bases from J, with 20 bases in between. Looked up from germline, CDR1 is MNHNS and CDR2 is SASEGT. The CDR3 extends over 16 amino acids. CDR3 sequence reads: CASRSAKSILPDTQYF. In nucleotides, the CDR3 is TGTGCCAGCAGATCTGCCAAGTCCATCCTTCCAGATACGCAGTATTTT.

A few counts support this clonotype. The rearrangement joins TRBV6-2 or TRBV6-3 to TRBJ1-2, with D possibly matching TRBD1 (6 bases). This CDR3 comprises 14 residues. V dropped 5 bases and J dropped 5 bases, with 15 bases sitting between them. Germline values: CDR1 MNHEY, CDR2 SVGEGT. In DNA form, the CDR3 reads TGTGCCAGCAGTGACACCAGGGGCGCGTATGGCTACACCTTC. Its translation: CASSDTRGAYGYTF.

This chain joins TRBV12-5 and TRBJ2-1; D gene ambiguous. This CDR3 contains 12 residues. From germline, CDR1 is LGHNT and CDR2 FRNRAP. The V gene lost 2 bases and the J gene lost 9 bases, with 8 bases spanning the gap. CDR3 region: CASGLSLGEQFF. The CDR3 DNA reads TGTGCTAGTGGTTTGTCTCTCGGTGAGCAGTTCTTC.

In DNA form, the CDR3 reads TGCAGTGCTGATAGCGGGGGGTCCTACGAGCAGTACTTC. It yields the protein CSADSGGSYEQYF. The J gene is TRBJ2-7, the V gene TRBV20-1; 10 nucleotides match TRBD2. CDR3 length equals 13 residues. The germline V gene encodes CDR1 DFQATT and CDR2 SNEGSKA (reference sequence). V lost 5 bases to trimming and J lost 1 base; unmatched junction nucleotides: 2.

V gene TRBV18 combines with J gene TRBJ2-7, with 10 bases identical to TRBD2. The trim removed 3 bases at V and 7 bases at J, leaving 6 bases unmatched. CDR1 KGHSH and CDR2 LQKENI come from the germline V gene. The CDR3 length is 14 residues. The CDR3 DNA follows: TGTGCCAGCTCACCTGGAGCGGGAGGGGAAGAGCAGTACTTC. Protein sequence: CASSPGAGGEEQYF.

At least ten counts were recorded for this clonotype. The rearrangement uses TRBV25-1 and TRBJ2-5, with D tentatively TRBD1 or TRBD2 (5 bases each). The CDR3 loop spans 13 amino acids. CDR1 MGHDK and CDR2 SYGVNS come from the germline V gene. V lost 6 bases, J lost 4 bases, and 12 bases lay in between. The CDR3 DNA reads TGTGCCAGCAGCCGGGGACGTGGAGAGACCCAGTACTTC. Translating gives CASSRGRGETQYF.

This clonotype was detected a few times. The chain carries TRBV20-1 and TRBJ2-7, with 10 bases identical to TRBD2. V shed 5 bases and J 3 bases; nucleotides not matched to a gene: 7. Germline-derived CDR1 and CDR2 are DFQATT and SNEGSKA (reference sequence). CDR3 length: 14 amino acids. CDR3 region: CSAPRTSGVYEQYF. The CDR3 bases are TGCAGTGCTCCTAGGACTAGCGGAGTCTACGAGCAGTACTTC.

The chain employs TRBV21-1 and TRBJ1-3; the D call TRBD1 from the table was never checked on the DNA. TRBV21-1 is listed as a pseudogene. The CDR3 contains 16 residues. The CDR3 region has the DNA TGTGCCAGCAGCAAAGCGGGGGGGCCCACTGGAAACACCATATATTTT. Amino acids: CASSKAGGPTGNTIYF.